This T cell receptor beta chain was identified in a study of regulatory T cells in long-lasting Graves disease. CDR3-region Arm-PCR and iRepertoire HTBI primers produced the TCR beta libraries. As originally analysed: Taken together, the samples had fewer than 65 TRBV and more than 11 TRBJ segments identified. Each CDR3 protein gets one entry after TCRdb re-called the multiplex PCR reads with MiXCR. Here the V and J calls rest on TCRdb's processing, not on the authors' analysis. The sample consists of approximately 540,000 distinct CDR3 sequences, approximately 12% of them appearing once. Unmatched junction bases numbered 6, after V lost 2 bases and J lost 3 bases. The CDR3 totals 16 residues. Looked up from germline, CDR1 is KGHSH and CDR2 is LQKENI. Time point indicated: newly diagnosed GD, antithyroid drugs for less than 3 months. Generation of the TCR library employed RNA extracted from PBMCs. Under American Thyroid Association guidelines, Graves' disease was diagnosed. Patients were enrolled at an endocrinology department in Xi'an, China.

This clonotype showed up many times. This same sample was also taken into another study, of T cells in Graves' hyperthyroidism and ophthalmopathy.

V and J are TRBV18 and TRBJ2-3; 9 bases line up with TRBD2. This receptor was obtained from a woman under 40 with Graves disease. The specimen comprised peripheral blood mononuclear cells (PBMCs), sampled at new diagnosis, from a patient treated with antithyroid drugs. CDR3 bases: TGTGCCAGCTCACCAATAGTGGGACTAGCTACAGATACGCAGTATTTT. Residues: CASSPIVGLATDTQYF.